The present TCR beta chain was sequenced within a study of T-cell reconstitution after alpha-beta-depleted transplantation in children. Preparation of the TCRbeta library was carried out with unique molecular identifiers. MiXCR, applied by TCRdb to the PCR reads, yields one record per CDR3 protein. The sample has almost 600,000 distinct CDR3 sequences; 25% to 30% are singletons. A few counts support this clonotype. Its specificity is unknown. Study-wide findings and caveats: By about two months after transplant, alpha-beta T cells reportedly arose from several hundred graft clones that had expanded. Newly generated T cells supplied most T-cell counts and diversity one year post-transplant.

Germline CDR1 LGHNA, CDR2 YNFKEQ. This CDR3 is 14 amino acids long. V lost 8 bases to trimming and J lost 3 bases; unmatched junction nucleotides: 8. The origin of this receptor is a boy under two years old with Wiskott-Aldrich syndrome, due to receive a stem cell transplant. V is TRBV4-2 and J is TRBJ2-3; 7 positions agree with TRBD2. This specimen was PBMCs, taken before TCRalphabeta/CD19-depleted stem cell transplant. The CDR3 is CASGGAGRTDTQYF. As DNA, the CDR3 is TGTGCCAGCGGAGGAGCGGGACGGACAGATACGCAGTATTTT.